These 19 T cell receptor beta chains originate from one sample sequenced in a study of identical twins. Via MiXCR, TCRdb re-called the 5' RACE reads, giving one row per CDR3 protein. The top ten hold roughly 1.5% of the sample, which has about 920,000 distinct CDR3 sequences, roughly an eighth seen once. A further study also used this sample, focusing on yellow fever vaccine responses in identical twins.

Sequenced material: PBMCs. The receptors here all came from a young woman in good health.

The CDR3 sequence: CAISDVGQGNSPLHF. In DNA, the CDR3 is TGTGCCATCAGTGATGTGGGACAGGGAAATTCACCCCTCCACTTT. J is TRBJ1-6 and V is TRBV10-3; 9 positions match TRBD1. The germline CDR1 and CDR2 sequences are ENHRY and SYGVKD. CDR3 length: 15 amino acids. V shed 3 bases, J shed 7 bases, and the junction held 4 bases outside the gene matches.

This clonotype was counted between two and nine times. This chain links TRBV4-1 with TRBJ2-7; no firm D call. The germline gives CDR1 MGHRA, CDR2 YSYEKL. The CDR3 extends over 15 amino acids. The ends were cut back, 1 base at V and 4 bases at J, with 14 bases in the middle. The CDR3 DNA is TGCGCCAGCAGCCAAGGGGCAGATTACCCGTACGAGCAGTACTTC. It translates to CASSQGADYPYEQYF.

The chain couples TRBV24-1 to TRBJ2-5; 8 positions match TRBD2. The CDR3 consists of 16 residues. Germline values: CDR1 KGHDR, CDR2 SFDVKD. The J segment lost 2 bases and the V segment lost 2 bases, leaving 6 bases of the junction unmatched. The CDR3, as DNA: TGTGCCACCAGTGATTCGGGACTAGATTCTCAAGAGACCCAGTACTTC. It is translated as CATSDSGLDSQETQYF.

The rearrangement joins TRBV12-3 or TRBV12-4 to TRBJ2-7; 8 bases are a match to TRBD1. V was pared by 3 bases and J by 10 bases, with 8 bases of the junction left unmatched. This CDR3 contains 13 residues. The CDR3: CASSFSSQGAQYF. Written as DNA, the CDR3 is TGTGCCAGCAGTTTCTCCTCGCAGGGGGCTCAGTACTTC.

Note on this clonotype: This may arise from a read error, as a much more abundant clone is one base away. The chain employs TRBV12-3 or TRBV12-4 and TRBJ2-2, with D maybe TRBD2 (6 bases). The CDR3 contains 15 residues. Trimming left V 5 bases short and J 5 bases short, with 15 bases between. The CDR3 nucleotides are TGTGCCAGCAGTCTAGGGACTTTGAAGACCGGGGAGCTGTTTTTT. This gives the protein CASSLGTLKTGELFF.

The chain couples TRBV2 to TRBJ1-1; TRBD1 aligns across 7 bases. Germline CDR1 SNHLY, CDR2 FYNNEI. This CDR3 is built from 14 residues. The CDR3 protein is CGTPGQTKDTEAFF. The CDR3 bases are TGTGGAACTCCGGGACAGACAAAAGACACTGAAGCTTTCTTT.

The rearrangement uses TRBV5-1 and TRBJ2-1, with 10 positions matching TRBD2. The CDR3 extends over 18 amino acids. Trimming took 0 bases from V and 0 from J; bases not matched to a gene: 6. CDR1 and CDR2 from the germline V gene are SGHRS and YFSETQ. The CDR3 sequence: CASSLVPSGGASYNEQFF. CDR3 nucleotide sequence: TGCGCCAGCAGCTTGGTTCCCAGCGGGGGGGCCTCCTACAATGAGCAGTTCTTC.

This clonotype was seen more than once but under ten times. The chain joins TRBV20-1 to TRBJ2-3, with D tentatively TRBD2 (7 bases). Germline CDR1 reads DFQATT; CDR2 reads SNEGSKA (reference sequence). V was shortened by 3 bases and J by 2 bases, with 18 bases between the two germline ends. The CDR3 loop spans 16 amino acids. The CDR3 bases are TGCAGTGCTAGGGTAACGGGGGGCCTTTCCACAGATACGCAGTATTTT. This sequence encodes CSARVTGGLSTDTQYF.

This clonotype was counted a few times. CDR3 protein: CASSSPGTSGSPKNIQYF. The CDR3, as DNA: TGTGCCAGCAGTTCCCCTGGTACTAGCGGGAGTCCCAAAAACATTCAGTACTTC. The chain links TRBV28 to TRBJ2-4; 11 positions match TRBD2. This CDR3 has 18 amino acids. After removal of 4 bases from V and 2 bases from J, the junction contained 10 bases not matched to a gene. The germline V gene has CDR1 MDHEN and CDR2 SYDVKM.

The chain carries TRBV7-8 and TRBJ2-2; D is undetermined. The germline V gene encodes CDR1 SGHVS and CDR2 FQNEAQ. V lost 8 bases and J 4 bases, leaving 11 bases between the germline ends. CDR3 length equals 13 residues. Here the CDR3 reads CASGMIGTGELFF. Written as DNA, the CDR3 is TGTGCCAGCGGGATGATTGGCACCGGGGAGCTGTTTTTT.

This clonotype was recorded many times. The chain employs TRBV20-1 and TRBJ1-2, with D perhaps TRBD1 (6 bases). Germline values: CDR1 DFQATT, CDR2 SNEGSKA (reference sequence). V lost 6 bases to trimming and J lost 1 base, with 12 bases between them. The CDR3 totals 13 residues. DNA of the CDR3: TGCAGTGCCCACTCACAGGGTAACTATGGCTACACCTTC. It yields the protein CSAHSQGNYGYTF.

This clonotype was counted ten times or more. The chain links TRBV28 to TRBJ1-1; D not certain. This CDR3 has 17 residues. Germline CDR1 is MDHEN and CDR2 is SYDVKM. V lost 6 bases, J lost 0 bases, and 20 bases lay in between. The CDR3 DNA is TGTGCCAGCAGGGCTTGGTGGGCCCTAGGCATGAACACTGAAGCTTTCTTT. The encoded protein is CASRAWWALGMNTEAFF.

The chain couples TRBV7-8 to TRBJ2-7; TRBD1 aligns across 9 bases. The CDR3 has 16 amino acids. Germline loops: CDR1 SGHVS, CDR2 FQNEAQ. Unmatched junction bases numbered 9, after V lost 1 base and J lost 5 bases. The CDR3 protein is CASSLGGDRGIHEQYF. For the CDR3, the DNA is TGTGCCAGCAGCTTAGGGGGAGACAGGGGGATCCACGAGCAGTACTTC.

The genes are TRBV27 and TRBJ2-1; possibly TRBD1 for D (6 bases). The CDR3 covers 14 residues. The germline gives CDR1 MNHEY, CDR2 SMNVEV (reference sequence). Trimming took off 7 bases at V and 8 bases at J, with 18 bases between the two ends. In DNA form, the CDR3 reads TGTGCCAGCAAATATCAGGGGATAAGAGATGAGCAGTTCTTC. This encodes CASKYQGIRDEQFF.

This clonotype was observed a few times. The CDR3 loop is CASTLLAWETQYF. DNA of the CDR3: TGTGCCAGCACTCTACTAGCGTGGGAGACCCAGTACTTC. This chain uses TRBV6-5 with TRBJ2-5; 7 bases are shared with TRBD2. Losses at the gene ends were 7 bases for V and 5 bases for J; bases not matched to a gene: 7. This CDR3 is built from 13 residues. Per the germline V gene, CDR1 is MNHEY and CDR2 is SVGAGI.

This clonotype has a handful of counts. The rearrangement links TRBV6-5 to TRBJ2-6; D gene uncertain. The CDR3 runs 17 residues. The V gene's germline CDR1 is MNHEY and CDR2 SVGAGI. Trimming stripped 4 bases from V and 0 bases from J, with 13 bases between. The CDR3: CASSWGSQTSGANVLTF. CDR3 coding DNA: TGTGCCAGCAGTTGGGGATCCCAAACCTCTGGGGCCAACGTCCTGACTTTC.

The V gene is TRBV6-1, the J gene TRBJ2-1, with 8 bases fitting TRBD2. This CDR3 spans 14 amino acids. Trimming cost V 10 bases and J 2 bases; bases outside gene matches: 7. Germline CDR1 MNHNS, CDR2 SASEGT. CDR3 sequence reads: CATSSGGPYNEQFF. In DNA form, the CDR3 reads TGTGCCACCTCAAGCGGGGGTCCCTACAATGAGCAGTTCTTC.

V gene TRBV4-1 combines with J gene TRBJ2-3; weak D call: TRBD2 (5 bases). Per germline, CDR1 MGHRA and CDR2 YSYEKL. This CDR3 contains 14 residues. Trimming left V 5 bases short and J 2 bases short, with 11 bases between. The CDR3 reads CASSLEVPTDTQYF. The CDR3 DNA sequence: TGCGCCAGCAGCTTGGAGGTCCCCACAGATACGCAGTATTTT.

The chain joins TRBV5-1 to TRBJ2-5; TRBD1 agrees at 8 bases. V trimming: 4 bases; J trimming: 2 bases; junction bases outside the gene matches: 7. Germline V gene data show CDR1 as SGHRS and CDR2 as YFSETQ. The CDR3 has 15 amino acids. CDR3 residues: CASSTDGQGQETQYF. The CDR3 nucleotides read TGCGCCAGCAGCACGGACGGACAGGGACAAGAGACCCAGTACTTC. The complete variable domain, with remaining parts taken from reference TRBV5-1 and TRBJ2-5, reads KAGVTQTPRYLIKTRGQQVTLSCSPISGHRSVSWYQQTPGQGLQFLFEYFSETQRNKGNFPGRFSGRQFSNSRSEMNVSTLELGDSALYLCASSTDGQGQETQYFGPGTRLLVL.